Shown below are 16 T cell receptor beta chains from a single sample sequenced in a study of blood T cell repertoires in COVID-19. Only in-frame clones appear in the TCRdb table, and some are missing; sequencing was by immunoSEQ multiplex PCR. The table lists over 250,000 clones, roughly 90% of them singletons. Sequences were obtained from PBMCs or T cells enriched from blood (not recorded which). The origin of the receptors is a woman between 50 and 59 years old who had recovered from COVID-19.

This chain uses TRBV27 with TRBJ2-1; TRBD1 agrees at 8 bases. There are 17 residues in the CDR3. V lost 3 bases to trimming and J lost 4 bases; unmatched junction nucleotides: 11. Germline V gene sequence: CDR1 MNHEY, CDR2 SMNVEV (reference sequence). CDR3 sequence: CASSLTTPRQGYNEQFF. DNA of the CDR3: TGTGCCAGCAGTTTGACTACCCCCCGACAGGGGTACAATGAGCAGTTCTTC.

The chain combines TRBV12-3 or TRBV12-4 with TRBJ2-3, with D maybe TRBD2 (5 bases). Trimming removed 2 bases from V and 3 bases from J, with 6 bases in between. CDR3 length equals 13 residues. CDR3 in amino acids: CASSLRRTDTQYF. In nucleotides, the CDR3 is TGTGCCAGCAGTTTACGGAGGACAGATACGCAGTATTTT.

There are a few counts of this clone. The chain employs TRBV19 and TRBJ1-2, with D possibly matching TRBD1 (5 bases). Germline CDR1 is LNHDA and CDR2 is SQIVND (reference sequence). The V gene lost 3 bases and the J gene lost 5 bases, with 10 bases spanning the gap. This CDR3 contains 13 residues. DNA for the CDR3: TGTGCCAGTAGTATTGCGGGGGTTTATGGCTACACCTTC. Amino acids: CASSIAGVYGYTF.

As concerns this clone: Other DNA sequences in the same sample also yield this CDR3. The V and J genes are TRBV6-5 and TRBJ2-2, with 11 bases matching TRBD2. Germline trimming cut 7 bases from V and 4 bases from J; bases unmatched to any gene: 2. Germline V gene lookup returns CDR1 MNHEY and CDR2 SVGAGI. The CDR3 consists of 14 residues. CDR3 loop: CASKLAGVTGELFF. The CDR3 nucleotides read TGTGCCAGCAAACTAGCGGGAGTCACCGGGGAGCTGTTTTTT.

The chain joins TRBV28 to TRBJ1-1; D is ambiguous. The germline V and J ends were trimmed by 5 bases and 2 bases, with 12 bases remaining between them. The germline CDR1 and CDR2 sequences are MDHEN and SYDVKM. The CDR3 is made up of 14 amino acids. The CDR3 DNA reads TGTGCCAGCAGTCTCAGTCAAATCAACACTGAAGCTTTCTTT. Protein: CASSLSQINTEAFF. Looking up the rest from reference TRBV28 and TRBJ1-1 gives the full variable domain: DVKVTQSSRYLVKRTGEKVFLECVQDMDHENMFWYRQDPGLGLRLIYFSYDVKMKEKGDIPEGYSVSREKKERFSLILESASTNQTSMYLCASSLSQINTEAFFGQGTRLTVV.

The gene calls are TRBV2 and TRBJ2-7; D gene ambiguous. The germline V and J ends were trimmed by 4 bases and 5 bases, with 21 bases remaining between them. The CDR3 is 16 residues long. Germline values: CDR1 SNHLY, CDR2 FYNNEI. This CDR3 reads CASSARIVGLRNEQYF. The CDR3 DNA reads TGTGCCAGCAGTGCCCGGATCGTCGGGTTACGGAACGAGCAGTACTTC.

The CDR3 here is CASTSQISGANVLTF. Written as DNA, the CDR3 is TGTGCCAGCACCTCTCAGATCTCGGGGGCCAACGTCCTGACTTTC. The rearrangement uses TRBV7-2 and TRBJ2-6; no firm D call. The CDR3 has 15 residues. V lost 7 bases and J 4 bases, leaving 14 bases between the germline ends. Germline V lookup: CDR1 SGHTA, CDR2 FQGNSA.

The J gene is TRBJ1-5, the V gene TRBV6-2 or TRBV6-3; 7 positions agree with TRBD1. The germline gives CDR1 MNHEY, CDR2 SVGEGT. The CDR3 loop spans 13 amino acids. V shed 5 bases, J shed 6 bases, and the junction held 4 bases outside the gene matches. CDR3 in amino acids: CASSATGSQPQHF. The CDR3 DNA reads as TGTGCCAGCAGTGCGACAGGGAGTCAGCCCCAGCATTTT.

Written as DNA, the CDR3 is TGTGCCAGCAGCCTAGCGGGACTGAACACCGGGGAGCTGTTTTTT. Residues: CASSLAGLNTGELFF. The rearrangement links TRBV6-2 or TRBV6-3 to TRBJ2-2; 9 positions match TRBD2. CDR1 and CDR2 from the germline V gene are MNHEY and SVGEGT. The CDR3 has 15 residues. The trim removed 6 bases at V and 1 base at J, leaving 3 bases unmatched.

The J gene is TRBJ2-1, the V gene TRBV20-1; 8 bases match TRBD2. From germline, CDR1 is DFQATT and CDR2 SNEGSKA (reference sequence). The J segment lost 0 bases and the V segment lost 3 bases, leaving 10 bases of the junction unmatched. The CDR3 runs to 17 residues. Here the CDR3 DNA reads TGCAGTGCTAGTGCGCTAGCGGGTATAAGCTCCTACAATGAGCAGTTCTTC. This translates into CSASALAGISSYNEQFF.

This chain uses TRBV10-2 with TRBJ2-1, with a tentative D call TRBD1 (6 bases). This CDR3 has 13 residues. Germline loops: CDR1 WSHSY, CDR2 SAAADI. V was cut by 7 bases and J by 4 bases, with 11 bases left in between. CDR3 residues: CASTGQFYNEQFF. The CDR3 DNA follows: TGCGCCAGCACTGGACAGTTTTACAATGAGCAGTTCTTC.

The V call is TRBV19, the J call TRBJ2-3; 8 positions agree with TRBD1. Germline lookup yields CDR1 LNHDA and CDR2 SQIVND (reference sequence). The V segment lost 4 bases and the J segment 5 bases; nucleotides outside the gene matches: 5. The CDR3 runs to 14 residues. This chain's CDR3 is CASSKDRARDTQYF. The CDR3 DNA sequence: TGTGCCAGTAGTAAGGACAGGGCTAGAGATACGCAGTATTTT.

CDR3 loop: CASGFSGQGLYGYTF. CDR3 sequence (DNA): TGTGCTAGTGGTTTTTCGGGACAGGGTCTCTATGGCTACACCTTC. The V gene is TRBV12-5, the J gene TRBJ1-2; 9 positions agree with TRBD1. Germline CDR1 LGHNT, CDR2 FRNRAP. The CDR3 is made up of 15 amino acids. After removal of 3 bases from V and 4 bases from J, the junction contained 6 bases not matched to a gene.

The chain has TRBV12-3 or TRBV12-4 and TRBJ1-1, with 11 bases aligning to TRBD1. The CDR3 has 12 amino acids. V dropped 5 bases and J dropped 10; count of bases not matched to a gene: 3. This CDR3 is CASSPDRGRAFF. CDR3 nucleotides: TGTGCCAGCAGTCCGGACAGGGGGCGAGCTTTCTTT.

The chain couples TRBV12-3 or TRBV12-4 to TRBJ2-7, with 7 nucleotides matching TRBD2. V shed 6 bases and J 2 bases; nucleotides not matched to a gene: 4. This CDR3 region has 13 residues. The CDR3 here is CASSRDYTYEQYF. The CDR3 nucleotides read TGTGCCAGCAGCCGGGACTACACCTACGAGCAGTACTTC.

This sequence joins TRBV4-3 and TRBJ1-3; no clear D. The CDR3 spans 14 residues. CDR1 and CDR2 (germline): LGHNA, YSLEER. Trimming took 0 bases from V and 4 from J, leaving 7 bases between them. Here the CDR3 DNA reads TGCGCCAGCAGCCAAGAGAGAGGGGGAAACACCATATATTTT. It codes for CASSQERGGNTIYF.